This TCR beta chain was identified in a study of early T cells in non-severe SARS-CoV-2 infection. Overall study: Investigators sequenced bulk RNA drawn from unsorted whole blood, and chains remained unpaired. Study-wide results and caveats: Using VDJdb, the matching emphasized anti-spike CD8 responses while missing private and CD4 specificities.

The CDR3 totals 14 residues. The germline gives CDR1 DFQATT, CDR2 SNEGSKA (reference sequence). The ends were cut back, 3 bases at V and 0 bases at J, with 9 bases in the middle. The TCR library protocol was used to attach unique molecular identifiers. These identifiers were attached to individual cDNA molecules. TCRdb ran MiXCR on the 5' RACE reads and lists one entry per CDR3 protein. This table holds about 47,000 distinct CDR3 sequences, roughly a tenth found once. This clonotype was detected many times. Its antigen remains unknown. This clonotype originated in an adult who was a healthcare worker with PCR-confirmed SARS-CoV-2 infection or an uninfected control (not recorded which). V is TRBV20-1 and J is TRBJ2-1; unclear D gene. Material: whole blood, obtained at baseline. The CDR3 region has the DNA TGCAGTGCTAGTTTGGCGAGCTCCTACAATGAGCAGTTCTTC. It yields the protein CSASLASSYNEQFF.